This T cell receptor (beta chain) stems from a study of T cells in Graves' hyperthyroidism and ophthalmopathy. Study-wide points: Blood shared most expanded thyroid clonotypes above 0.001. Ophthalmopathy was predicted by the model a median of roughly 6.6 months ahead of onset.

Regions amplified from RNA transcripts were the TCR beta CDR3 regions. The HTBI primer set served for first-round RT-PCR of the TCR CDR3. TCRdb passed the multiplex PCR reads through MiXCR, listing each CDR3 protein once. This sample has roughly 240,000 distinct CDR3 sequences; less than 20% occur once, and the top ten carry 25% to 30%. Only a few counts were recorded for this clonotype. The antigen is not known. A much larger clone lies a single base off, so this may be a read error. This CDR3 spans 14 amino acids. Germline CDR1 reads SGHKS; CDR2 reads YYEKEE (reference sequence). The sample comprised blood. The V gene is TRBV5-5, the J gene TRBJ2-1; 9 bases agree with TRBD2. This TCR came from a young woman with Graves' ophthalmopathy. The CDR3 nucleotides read TGTGCCAACAGCTTGGGGACTAGCAACAATGAGCAGTTCTTC. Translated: CANSLGTSNNEQFF.